This T cell receptor (beta chain) emerged from a study of cytomegalovirus exposure and HLA in healthy donors. General study points: Later work associated roughly 17,000 TCR beta sequences with HLA alleles at 0.05 false discovery rate. Further analysis was carried out later, and it showed several of the most significant clusters appearing linked to common viral pathogens.

The ends were cut back, 5 bases at V and 5 bases at J, with 19 bases in the middle. CDR3 length: 15 amino acids. Germline CDR1 SEHNR, CDR2 FQNEAQ (reference sequence). Each donor was healthy, and each was a bone marrow donor. Note on this clone: Its matching antigen is unknown.

Vbeta (60) and Jbeta (13) primers were used in the PCR. Using immunoSEQ multiplex PCR, the repertoire was profiled, and TCRdb retains in-frame clones only, with some absent. The sample table sets out 200,000 to 250,000 clones. The TCR originated in a girl under 10 years old in good health and CMV-seropositive. V gene TRBV7-9 combines with J gene TRBJ2-7; tentative D call: TRBD2 (6 bases). Material for sequencing was PBMCs. The CDR3 sequence: CASSTQKAGIHEQYF. DNA for the CDR3: TGTGCCAGCAGCACACAGAAAGCGGGCATCCACGAGCAGTACTTC.